This T cell receptor beta chain was sequenced for a study of blood T cell repertoires in COVID-19. Individuals drawn from around 25 US areas were roughly 18 to 89 years old. Self-reported history from a screening survey and questionnaire set each donor's cohort. Recovered Cohort 3 donors showed two negative PCRs, clearance, or symptom resolution. V lost 1 base to trimming and J lost 15 bases; unmatched junction nucleotides: 6. This CDR3 has 13 amino acids. Germline CDR1 and CDR2: GTSNPN and SVGIG (reference sequence). The authors' processing: Amplification with reference gene primers provided the estimates of nucleated cell counts. Sequencing used immunoSEQ multiplex PCR; TCRdb keeps in-frame clones, though not all of them. V, J and clone size are taken as reported in that table, and D and trimming were inferred from the DNA itself. The sample lists roughly 200,000 clones, 75% to 90% occurring once.

This clonotype originated in a man aged 25-45 years who had recovered from COVID-19. The sequencing sample was made of PBMCs or T cells enriched from blood (not recorded which). The V gene is TRBV30, the J gene TRBJ1-6; 10 bases match TRBD1. The CDR3 sequence is CAWSEGQGIFLHF. CDR3 in DNA: TGTGCCTGGAGTGAGGGACAGGGGATTTTCCTCCACTTT.